These T cell receptor beta chains were read from a single sample in a study of shared clonotypes between healthy human individuals. Sequenced by immunoSEQ multiplex PCR; TCRdb stores in-frame clones only, minus some. This table has under 2,000,000 clones, about 94% appearing once. The sequencing input was naive CD8+ T cells sorted from blood. These receptors were taken from a man aged 18 to 35 in good health. The CDR3 runs from the conserved cysteine through the conserved F or W. The D gene is left open where the match is weak.

CDR3,J,D,V
CASSPLGTSGSRYQETQYF,TRBJ2-5,TRBD2,TRBV18
CASSEQGRGYEQYF,TRBJ2-7,-,TRBV7-9
CAWSKGVGELFF,TRBJ2-2,-,TRBV30
CASTDGQGAYNEQFF,TRBJ2-1,TRBD1,TRBV2
CASSKKGGPLRRGNTIYF,TRBJ1-3,-,TRBV21-1
CASSYSAQGQETQYF,TRBJ2-5,-,TRBV6-6
CASSVAQGTGAFF,TRBJ1-1,-,TRBV9
CASSSTGTGNTEAFF,TRBJ1-1,TRBD1,TRBV27
CASSFSGVGNTEAFF,TRBJ1-1,-,TRBV5-6
CASIGGVEAFF,TRBJ1-1,-,TRBV19
CASGGDRGLGNTEAFF,TRBJ1-1,TRBD1,TRBV4-1
CASSPRTSGSSYEQYF,TRBJ2-7,TRBD2,TRBV13
CASSVDLGTDTQYF,TRBJ2-3,-,TRBV9
CASSQREGDTGELFF,TRBJ2-2,TRBD2,TRBV4-1
CASSLGQGHLDGSPLHF,TRBJ1-6,TRBD1,TRBV7-9
CSVDGTVNTEAFF,TRBJ1-1,TRBD1,TRBV29-1
CASSLSKTGIYEQYF,TRBJ2-7,TRBD1,TRBV27
CSVEPGNYNEQFF,TRBJ2-1,-,TRBV29-1
CASSLLPASNYGYTF,TRBJ1-2,-,TRBV5-4
CASTRDINYEQYF,TRBJ2-7,-,TRBV7-9
CASSYRPDYEQYF,TRBJ2-7,-,TRBV5-1
CASSSSVGSYNEQFF,TRBJ2-1,-,TRBV2
CASSLGEGQGRTDTQYF,TRBJ2-3,TRBD1,TRBV5-4
CASSSSGGHYEQYF,TRBJ2-7,TRBD2,TRBV11-2
CASSFQGELFF,TRBJ2-2,-,TRBV5-4
CASSLSMETKNIQYF,TRBJ2-4,-,TRBV7-3
CASSLRQGGAVEAFF,TRBJ1-1,-,TRBV7-6
CATSRDVSEQYF,TRBJ2-7,-,TRBV15
CAISYPSTYEQYF,TRBJ2-7,-,TRBV10-3
CSARELEWYF,TRBJ2-7,-,TRBV20-1
CASSFGEAGNTIYF,TRBJ1-3,-,TRBV5-1
CASSLTGTEQYF,TRBJ2-7,-,TRBV5-6
CASSGGQGMNTEAFF,TRBJ1-1,TRBD1,TRBV5-1
CASLSRDIYEQYF,TRBJ2-7,-,TRBV21-1
CASGLSQDTQYF,TRBJ2-3,-,TRBV12-5
CASSFTSDTEAFF,TRBJ1-1,-,TRBV28
CASSNRDNTGELFF,TRBJ2-2,-,TRBV11-3
CSARAVGTQYF,TRBJ2-3,-,TRBV20-1
CASSAGQGANSPLHF,TRBJ1-6,TRBD1,TRBV27
CASSLGMAEEKLFF,TRBJ1-4,-,TRBV13
CASSESAGGTGELFF,TRBJ2-2,TRBD1,TRBV10-2
CATSTDKSSYEQYF,TRBJ2-7,-,TRBV15
CASSLGGAEAFF,TRBJ1-1,-,TRBV7-9
CASSLGVLYEQYF,TRBJ2-7,-,TRBV11-2